This T cell receptor beta chain was recovered during a study of blood T cell repertoires in COVID-19. About the research overall: Samples taken during acute and convalescent COVID-19 were collected in the United States, Italy and Spain.

This CDR3 has 14 amino acids. V lost 1 base to trimming and J lost 5 bases; unmatched junction nucleotides: 5. Germline V lookup: CDR1 SGHNT, CDR2 YYREEE (reference sequence). In the study's own analysis: Reference gene primers were amplified, and this amplification served to estimate nucleated cell counts. Here immunoSEQ multiplex PCR was the method, and the copy in TCRdb shows in-frame clones only, minus some. The DNA was the basis for D and trimming; V, J and clone size are from that table. The sample shows over 200,000 clones, roughly 81% of them seen only once. The sequence derives from a woman between 50 and 59 years old with active or convalescent COVID-19. This sequence joins TRBV5-4 and TRBJ2-7; TRBD2 matches 8 bases. Sequenced sample: peripheral blood. The CDR3 region is CASSLPGGRHEQYF. CDR3 bases: TGTGCCAGCAGCTTGCCGGGAGGGAGGCACGAGCAGTACTTC.